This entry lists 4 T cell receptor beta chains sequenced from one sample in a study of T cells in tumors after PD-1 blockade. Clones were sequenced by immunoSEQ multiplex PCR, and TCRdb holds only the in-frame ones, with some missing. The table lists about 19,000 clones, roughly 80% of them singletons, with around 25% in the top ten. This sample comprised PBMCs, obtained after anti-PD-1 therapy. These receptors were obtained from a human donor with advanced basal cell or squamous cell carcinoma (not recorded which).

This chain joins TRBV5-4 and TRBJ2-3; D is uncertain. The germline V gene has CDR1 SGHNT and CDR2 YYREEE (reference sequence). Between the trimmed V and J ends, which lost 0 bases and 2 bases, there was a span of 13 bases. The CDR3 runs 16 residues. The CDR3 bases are TGTGCCAGCAGCTTGGCCTTCGTTGCTAACACAGATACGCAGTATTTT. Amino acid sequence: CASSLAFVANTDTQYF. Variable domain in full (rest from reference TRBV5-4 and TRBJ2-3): ETGVTQSPTHLIKTRGQQVTLRCSSQSGHNTVSWYQQALGQGPQFIFQYYREEENGRGNFPPRFSGLQFPNYSSELNVNALELDDSALYLCASSLAFVANTDTQYFGPGTRLTVL.

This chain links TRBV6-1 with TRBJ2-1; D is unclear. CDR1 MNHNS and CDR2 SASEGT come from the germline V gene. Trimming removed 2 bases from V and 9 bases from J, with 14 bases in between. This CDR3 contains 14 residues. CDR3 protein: CASSEFMTMGEQFF. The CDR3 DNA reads TGTGCCAGCAGTGAATTCATGACGATGGGTGAGCAGTTCTTC.

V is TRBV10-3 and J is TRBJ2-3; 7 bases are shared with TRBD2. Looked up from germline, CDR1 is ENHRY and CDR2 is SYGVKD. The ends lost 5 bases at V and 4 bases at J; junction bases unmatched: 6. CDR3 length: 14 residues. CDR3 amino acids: CAISWRELADTQYF. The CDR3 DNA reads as TGTGCCATCAGTTGGCGGGAGTTAGCAGATACGCAGTATTTT.

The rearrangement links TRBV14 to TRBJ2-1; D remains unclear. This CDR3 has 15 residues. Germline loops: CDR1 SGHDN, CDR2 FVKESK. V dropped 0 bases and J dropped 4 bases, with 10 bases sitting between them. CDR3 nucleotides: TGTGCCAGCAGCCAAGATGAGGTGACATACAATGAGCAGTTCTTC. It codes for CASSQDEVTYNEQFF.